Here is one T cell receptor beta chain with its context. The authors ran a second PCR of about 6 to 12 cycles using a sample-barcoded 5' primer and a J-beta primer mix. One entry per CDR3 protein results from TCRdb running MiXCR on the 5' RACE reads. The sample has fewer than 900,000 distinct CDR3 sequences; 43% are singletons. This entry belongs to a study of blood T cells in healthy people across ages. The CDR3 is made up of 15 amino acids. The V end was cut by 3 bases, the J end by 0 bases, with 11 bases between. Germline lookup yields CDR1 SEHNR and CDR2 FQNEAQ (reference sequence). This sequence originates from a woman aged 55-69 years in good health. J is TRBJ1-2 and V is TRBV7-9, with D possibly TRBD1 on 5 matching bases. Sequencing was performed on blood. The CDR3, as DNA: TGTGCCAGCAGCTTGGGCAGGGCCTCTAACTATGGCTACACCTTC. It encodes CASSLGRASNYGYTF.